These 8 T cell receptor beta chains were sequenced from one sample in a study of Tregs in tolerant kidney transplant recipients. Some clones are missing from TCRdb's copy, which holds only in-frame ones; the method was immunoSEQ multiplex PCR. The sample has about 73,000 clones, nearly 98% seen once. The specimen comprised CD4+ T cells from blood, sampled before the transplant. The source of these receptors is a human donor who received a combined kidney and bone marrow transplant.

The chain recombines TRBV30 with TRBJ1-2; D remains ambiguous. This CDR3 comprises 12 residues. Deletions cut 0 bases from V and 5 bases from J, with 7 bases between. CDR1 is GTSNPN, CDR2 SVGIG, per germline (reference sequence). CDR3 amino acids: CAWSVTVYGYTF. CDR3 bases: TGTGCCTGGAGTGTAACGGTGTATGGCTACACCTTC.

The chain couples TRBV19 to TRBJ2-1; 9 nucleotides align to TRBD1. V lost 3 bases to trimming and J lost 4 bases; unmatched junction nucleotides: 7. Germline lookup yields CDR1 LNHDA and CDR2 SQIVND (reference sequence). CDR3 length equals 16 residues. CDR3: CASSMSVQGAYNEQFF. DNA for the CDR3: TGTGCCAGTAGTATGAGCGTACAGGGGGCTTACAATGAGCAGTTCTTC.

The chain uses TRBV5-6 and TRBJ2-7; tentative D call: TRBD2 (6 bases). The CDR3 consists of 16 residues. Trimming took off 3 bases at V and 2 bases at J, with 18 bases between the two ends. The V gene's germline CDR1 is SGHDT and CDR2 YYEEEE. The CDR3 coding sequence is TGTGCCAGCAGCTGGGCGGGGACCCACGAAGCCTACGAGCAGTACTTC. This gives the protein CASSWAGTHEAYEQYF. Using reference TRBV5-6 and TRBJ2-7 for the parts outside the CDR3, the full variable domain is DAGVTQSPTHLIKTRGQQVTLRCSPKSGHDTVSWYQQALGQGPQFIFQYYEEEERQRGNFPDRFSGHQFPNYSSELNVNALLLGDSALYLCASSWAGTHEAYEQYFGPGTRLTVT.

This sequence joins TRBV5-6 and TRBJ2-5; TRBD2 matches at 8 bases. The V segment lost 3 bases and the J segment 5 bases; nucleotides outside the gene matches: 9. Germline CDR1 SGHDT, CDR2 YYEEEE. This CDR3 region has 15 residues. CDR3 sequence (DNA): TGTGCCAGCAGCTCGAATTGGGGGACTAGTGAGACCCAGTACTTC. Protein sequence: CASSSNWGTSETQYF. Variable domain in full (rest from reference TRBV5-6 and TRBJ2-5): DAGVTQSPTHLIKTRGQQVTLRCSPKSGHDTVSWYQQALGQGPQFIFQYYEEEERQRGNFPDRFSGHQFPNYSSELNVNALLLGDSALYLCASSSNWGTSETQYFGPGTRLLVL.

The V call is TRBV7-6, the J call TRBJ1-5, with D possibly TRBD1 on 5 matching bases. From germline, CDR1 is SGHVS and CDR2 FNYEAQ. The CDR3 is made up of 15 amino acids. The V and J ends lost 5 bases and 7 bases respectively, with 18 bases between them. CDR3 sequence: CASSSGTGVRQPQHF. For the CDR3, the DNA is TGTGCCAGCAGCAGTGGGACGGGGGTACGGCAGCCCCAGCATTTT.

The J gene is TRBJ2-1, the V gene TRBV2, with 9 positions matching TRBD2. Germline CDR1 SNHLY, CDR2 FYNNEI. V lost 9 bases, J lost 12 bases, and 12 bases stayed unmatched. The CDR3 runs to 13 residues. The CDR3 here is CARGTSPGGWQFF. CDR3 DNA sequence: TGTGCCAGGGGGACTAGCCCTGGTGGTTGGCAGTTCTTC. Combining the CDR3 with reference TRBV2 and TRBJ2-1 gives the whole variable domain EPEVTQTPSHQVTQMGQEVILRCVPISNHLYFYWYRQILGQKVEFLVSFYNNEISEKSEIFDDQFSVERPDGSNFTLKIRSTKLEDSAMYFCARGTSPGGWQFFGPGTRLTVL.

This clone showed up just once. The V gene is TRBV14, the J gene TRBJ1-6; D is possibly TRBD1 (5 bases). This CDR3 spans 15 amino acids. Germline V CDR1 and CDR2: SGHDN, FVKESK. With 6 bases removed from V and 13 bases from J, the gap between germline ends came to 22 bases. CDR3 nucleotides: TGTGCCAGCAGTCGAAAGACCGGGGGGATGAGTCCCCTCCACTTT. Amino acids: CASSRKTGGMSPLHF.

CDR3 in DNA: TGTGCCAGCAGCTCTCGGGAAAGATCCTACGAGCAGTACTTC. Translated: CASSSRERSYEQYF. The rearrangement joins TRBV9 to TRBJ2-7; maybe TRBD2 (5 bases). Germline loops: CDR1 SGDLS, CDR2 YYNGEE. Trimming cost V 4 bases and J 1 base, with 12 bases left between them. The CDR3 has 14 residues.